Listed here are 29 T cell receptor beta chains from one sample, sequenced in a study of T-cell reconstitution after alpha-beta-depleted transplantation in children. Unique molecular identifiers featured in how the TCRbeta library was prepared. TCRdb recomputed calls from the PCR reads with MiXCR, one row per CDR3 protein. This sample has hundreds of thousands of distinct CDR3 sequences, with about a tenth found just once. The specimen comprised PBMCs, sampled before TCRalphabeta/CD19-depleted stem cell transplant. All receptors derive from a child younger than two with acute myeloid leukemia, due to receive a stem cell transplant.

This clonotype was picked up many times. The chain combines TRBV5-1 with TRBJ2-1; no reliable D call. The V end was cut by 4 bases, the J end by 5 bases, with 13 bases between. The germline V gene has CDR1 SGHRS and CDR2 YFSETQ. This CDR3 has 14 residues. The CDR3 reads CASSQAPRNNEQFF. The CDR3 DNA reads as TGCGCCAGCAGCCAGGCCCCACGGAACAATGAGCAGTTCTTC.

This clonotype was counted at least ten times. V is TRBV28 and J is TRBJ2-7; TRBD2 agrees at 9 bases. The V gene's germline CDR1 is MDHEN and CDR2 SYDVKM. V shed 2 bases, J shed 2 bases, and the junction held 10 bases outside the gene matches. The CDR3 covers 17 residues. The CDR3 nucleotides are TGTGCCAGCAGTTTAACACCCGGTCTAGCGGGGCCCTACGAGCAGTACTTC. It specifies CASSLTPGLAGPYEQYF.

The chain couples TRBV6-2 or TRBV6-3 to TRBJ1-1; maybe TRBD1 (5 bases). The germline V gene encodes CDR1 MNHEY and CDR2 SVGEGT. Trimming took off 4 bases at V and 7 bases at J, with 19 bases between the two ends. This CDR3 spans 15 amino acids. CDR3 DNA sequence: TGTGCCAGCAGTTTAAAACGGACGGGGGGGGTTGAAGCTTTCTTT. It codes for CASSLKRTGGVEAFF.

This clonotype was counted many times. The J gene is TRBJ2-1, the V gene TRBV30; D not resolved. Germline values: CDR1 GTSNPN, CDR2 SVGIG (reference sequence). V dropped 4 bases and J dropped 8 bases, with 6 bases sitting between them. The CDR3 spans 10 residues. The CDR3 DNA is TGTGCCTGGATCGAGTATGAGCAGTTCTTC. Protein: CAWIEYEQFF.

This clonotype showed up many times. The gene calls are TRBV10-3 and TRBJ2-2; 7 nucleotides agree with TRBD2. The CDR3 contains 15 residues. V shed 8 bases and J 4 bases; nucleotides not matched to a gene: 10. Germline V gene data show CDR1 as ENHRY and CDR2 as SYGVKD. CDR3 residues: CAISGTTQGTGELFF. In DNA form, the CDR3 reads TGTGCCATCTCCGGGACTACCCAAGGCACCGGGGAGCTGTTTTTT.

CDR3 protein: CASSLARTGGDVNIQYF. The CDR3 nucleotides are TGTGCCAGCAGCTTAGCGCGGACAGGGGGGGATGTAAACATTCAGTACTTC. V is TRBV7-9 and J is TRBJ2-4; 10 positions agree with TRBD1. The CDR3 runs to 17 residues. J gave up 6 bases and V 0 bases, and 8 bases lay outside the gene matches. From germline, CDR1 is SEHNR and CDR2 FQNEAQ (reference sequence).

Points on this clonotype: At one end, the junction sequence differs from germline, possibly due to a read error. The CDR3 DNA sequence: TGTGCCAGCAGCCTGGGGGGGGCGGATTTTAGCTCCTACGATGAGCAGTTCTTC. Translated, it gives CASSLGGADFSSYDEQFF. This rearrangement joins TRBV11-1 to TRBJ2-1, with a possible D match to TRBD2 (7 bases). The germline V gene has CDR1 SGHAT and CDR2 FQDESV (reference sequence). There are 18 residues in the CDR3.

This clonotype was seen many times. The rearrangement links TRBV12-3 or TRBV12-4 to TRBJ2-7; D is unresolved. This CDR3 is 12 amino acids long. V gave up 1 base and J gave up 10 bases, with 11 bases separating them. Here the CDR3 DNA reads TGTGCCAGCAGTTTAGGTGAGACGAGACAGTACTTC. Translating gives CASSLGETRQYF.

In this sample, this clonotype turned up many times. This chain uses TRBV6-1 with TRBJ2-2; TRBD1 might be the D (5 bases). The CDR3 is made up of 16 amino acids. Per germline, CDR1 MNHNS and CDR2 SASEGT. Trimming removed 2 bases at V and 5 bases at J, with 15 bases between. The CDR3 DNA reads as TGTGCCAGCAGTGAACAGGGCAGGATCCTAACCGGGGAGCTGTTTTTT. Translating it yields CASSEQGRILTGELFF.

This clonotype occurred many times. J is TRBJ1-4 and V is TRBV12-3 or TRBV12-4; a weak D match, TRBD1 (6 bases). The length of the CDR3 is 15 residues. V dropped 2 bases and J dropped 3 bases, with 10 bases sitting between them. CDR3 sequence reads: CASSLNGGSNEKLFF. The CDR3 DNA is TGTGCCAGCAGTTTAAATGGGGGCTCTAATGAAAAACTGTTTTTT.

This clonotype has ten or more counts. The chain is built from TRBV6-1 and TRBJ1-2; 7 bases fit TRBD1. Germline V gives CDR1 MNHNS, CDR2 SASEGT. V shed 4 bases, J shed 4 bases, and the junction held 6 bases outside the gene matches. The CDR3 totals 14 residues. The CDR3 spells CASSATGEPYGYTF. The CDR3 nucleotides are TGTGCCAGCAGTGCCACAGGGGAACCCTATGGCTACACCTTC.

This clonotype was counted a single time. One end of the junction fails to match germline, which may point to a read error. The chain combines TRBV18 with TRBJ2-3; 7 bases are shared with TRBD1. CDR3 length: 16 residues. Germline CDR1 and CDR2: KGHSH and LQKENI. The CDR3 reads CTSSYSRQGARDTQYF. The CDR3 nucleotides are TGTACCAGCTCTTATTCCCGACAGGGAGCGAGAGATACGCAGTATTTT.

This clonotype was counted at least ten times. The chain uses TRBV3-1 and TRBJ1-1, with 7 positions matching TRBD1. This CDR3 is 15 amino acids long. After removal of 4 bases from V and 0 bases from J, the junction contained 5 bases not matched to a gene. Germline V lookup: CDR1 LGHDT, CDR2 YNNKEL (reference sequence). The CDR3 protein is CASSRDSPVNTEAFF. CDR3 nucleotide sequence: TGTGCCAGCAGCCGGGACAGCCCCGTGAACACTGAAGCTTTCTTT. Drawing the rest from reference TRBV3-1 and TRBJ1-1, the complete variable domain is DTAVSQTPKYLVTQMGNDKSIKCEQNLGHDTMYWYKQDSKKFLKIMFSYNNKELIINETVPNRFSPKSPDKAHLNLHINSLELGDSAVYFCASSRDSPVNTEAFFGQGTRLTVV.

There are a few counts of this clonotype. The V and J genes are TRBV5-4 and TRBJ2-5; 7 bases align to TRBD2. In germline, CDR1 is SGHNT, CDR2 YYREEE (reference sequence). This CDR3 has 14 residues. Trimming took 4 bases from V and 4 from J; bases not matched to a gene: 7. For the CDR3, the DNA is TGTGCCAGCAGCCGGTGGGGGGGGAGAGAGACCCAGTACTTC. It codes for CASSRWGGRETQYF.

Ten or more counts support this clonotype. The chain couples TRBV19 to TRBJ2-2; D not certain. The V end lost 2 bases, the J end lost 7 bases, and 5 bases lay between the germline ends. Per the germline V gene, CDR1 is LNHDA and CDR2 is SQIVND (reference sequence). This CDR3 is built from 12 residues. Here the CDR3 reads CASSIFFGELFF. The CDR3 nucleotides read TGTGCCAGTAGTATATTCTTCGGGGAGCTGTTTTTT.

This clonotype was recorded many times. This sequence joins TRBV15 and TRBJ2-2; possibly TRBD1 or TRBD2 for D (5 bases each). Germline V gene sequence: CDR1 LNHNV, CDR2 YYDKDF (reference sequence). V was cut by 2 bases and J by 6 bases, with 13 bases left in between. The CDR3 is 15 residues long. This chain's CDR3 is CATSRSRDLPGELFF. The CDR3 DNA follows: TGTGCCACCAGCAGATCTCGGGACCTCCCCGGGGAGCTGTTTTTT.

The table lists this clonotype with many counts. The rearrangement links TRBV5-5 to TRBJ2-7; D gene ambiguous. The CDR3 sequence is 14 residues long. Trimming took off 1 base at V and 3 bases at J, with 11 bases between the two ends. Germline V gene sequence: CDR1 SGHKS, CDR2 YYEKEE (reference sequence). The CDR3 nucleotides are TGTGCCAGCAGCTTGCTCGTGGTCAGCTACGAGCAGTACTTC. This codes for CASSLLVVSYEQYF.

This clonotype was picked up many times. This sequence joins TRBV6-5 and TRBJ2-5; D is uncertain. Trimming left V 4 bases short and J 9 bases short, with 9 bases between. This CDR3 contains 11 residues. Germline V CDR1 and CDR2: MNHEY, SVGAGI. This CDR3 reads CASSSLKAQYF. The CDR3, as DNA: TGTGCCAGCAGTTCGCTCAAGGCCCAGTACTTC.

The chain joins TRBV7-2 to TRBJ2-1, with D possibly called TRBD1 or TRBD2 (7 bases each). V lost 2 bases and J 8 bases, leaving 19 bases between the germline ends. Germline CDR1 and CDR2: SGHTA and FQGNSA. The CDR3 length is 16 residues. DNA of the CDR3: TGTGCCAGCAGCTTAACGGGTGGGGGAGGGGGCGATGAGCAGTTCTTC. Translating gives CASSLTGGGGGDEQFF.

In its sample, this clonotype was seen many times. CDR3 coding DNA: TGCAGTGCGTTAAGCGGGAGGGCCCTCGATGAGCAGTTCTTC. Translated, it gives CSALSGRALDEQFF. The V and J genes are TRBV20-1 and TRBJ2-1; TRBD2 matches at 10 bases. Germline V gene lookup returns CDR1 DFQATT and CDR2 SNEGSKA (reference sequence). V gave up 6 bases and J gave up 8 bases; unmatched junction bases: 10. The CDR3 consists of 14 residues.

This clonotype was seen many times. CDR3 sequence reads: CASSQDWTANTEAFF. DNA of the CDR3: TGTGCCAGCAGCCAAGATTGGACGGCGAACACTGAAGCTTTCTTT. This sequence joins TRBV3-1 and TRBJ1-1; D uncertain. The germline V gene encodes CDR1 LGHDT and CDR2 YNNKEL (reference sequence). The V and J ends lost 0 bases and 1 base respectively, with 9 bases between them. The CDR3 extends over 15 amino acids.

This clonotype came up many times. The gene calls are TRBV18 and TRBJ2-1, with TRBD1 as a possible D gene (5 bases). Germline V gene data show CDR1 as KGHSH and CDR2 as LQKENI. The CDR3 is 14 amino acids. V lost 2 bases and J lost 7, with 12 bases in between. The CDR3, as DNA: TGTGCCAGCTCACCATCCCAGGGTTGGAATGAGCAGTTCTTC. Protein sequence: CASSPSQGWNEQFF.

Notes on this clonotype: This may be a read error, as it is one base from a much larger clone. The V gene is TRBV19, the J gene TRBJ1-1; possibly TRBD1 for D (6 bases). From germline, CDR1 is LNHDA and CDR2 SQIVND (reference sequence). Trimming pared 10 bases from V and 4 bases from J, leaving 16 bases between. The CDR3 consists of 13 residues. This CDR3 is CATSGTRSTEAFF. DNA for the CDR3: TGTGCCACCTCCGGGACACGGAGCACTGAAGCTTTCTTT.

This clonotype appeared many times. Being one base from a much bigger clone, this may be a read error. CDR3 region: CASSSGTNNEQFF. As DNA, the CDR3 is TGTGCCAGCAGCTCCGGGACTAACAATGAGCAGTTCTTC. The chain carries TRBV11-2 and TRBJ2-1; 7 bases are shared with TRBD2. CDR1 SGHAT and CDR2 FQNNGV come from the germline V gene. The CDR3 contains 13 residues. V gave up 4 bases and J gave up 5 bases; unmatched junction bases: 2.

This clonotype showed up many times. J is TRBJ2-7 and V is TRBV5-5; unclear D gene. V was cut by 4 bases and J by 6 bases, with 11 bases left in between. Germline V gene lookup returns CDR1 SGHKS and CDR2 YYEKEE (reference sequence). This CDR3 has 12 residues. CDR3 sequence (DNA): TGTGCCAGCAGCGGCTTTGGGATCGAGCAGTACTTC. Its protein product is CASSGFGIEQYF.

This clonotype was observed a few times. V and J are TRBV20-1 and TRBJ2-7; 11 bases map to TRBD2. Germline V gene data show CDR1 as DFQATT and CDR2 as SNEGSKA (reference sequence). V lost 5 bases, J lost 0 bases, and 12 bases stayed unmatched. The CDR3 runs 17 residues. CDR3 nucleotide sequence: TGCAGTGCTGGCTCCGGGACTAGCGGATTGAGCTCCTACGAGCAGTACTTC. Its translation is CSAGSGTSGLSSYEQYF.

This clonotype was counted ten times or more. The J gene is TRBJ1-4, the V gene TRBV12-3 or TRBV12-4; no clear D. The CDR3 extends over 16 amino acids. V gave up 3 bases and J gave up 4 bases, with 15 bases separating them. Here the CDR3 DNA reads TGTGCCAGCAGTTTTGGTGCCGCCTTATATAATGAAAAACTGTTTTTT. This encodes CASSFGAALYNEKLFF.

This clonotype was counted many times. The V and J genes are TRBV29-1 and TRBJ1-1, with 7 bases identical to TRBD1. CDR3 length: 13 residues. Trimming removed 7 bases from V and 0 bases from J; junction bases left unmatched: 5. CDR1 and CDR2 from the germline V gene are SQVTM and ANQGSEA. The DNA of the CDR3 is TGCAGCGGCTGGGACAGCTTGAACACTGAAGCTTTCTTT. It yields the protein CSGWDSLNTEAFF.

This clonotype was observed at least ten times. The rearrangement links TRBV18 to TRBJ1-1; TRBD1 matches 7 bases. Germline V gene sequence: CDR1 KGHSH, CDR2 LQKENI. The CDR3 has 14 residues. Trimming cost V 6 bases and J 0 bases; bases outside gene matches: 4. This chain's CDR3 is CASSQGTVNTEAFF. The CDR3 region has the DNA TGTGCCAGCTCCCAAGGGACAGTGAACACTGAAGCTTTCTTT. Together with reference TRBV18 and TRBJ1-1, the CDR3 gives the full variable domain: NAGVMQNPRHLVRRRGQEARLRCSPMKGHSHVYWYRQLPEEGLKFMVYLQKENIIDESGMPKERFSAEFPKEGPSILRIQQVVRGDSAAYFCASSQGTVNTEAFFGQGTRLTVV.